Presented here are 9 T cell receptor beta chains from one specimen sequenced in a study of vaccination and CD4 T cells after COVID-19. Antigens of these TCRs are unknown. Described treatment: approximately nine-day PBMC culture with coronavirus spike peptide pools or control peptides (ViraFEST assay). CD4+ T cells that had been cultured provided DNA sequenced with the Oncomine TCR Beta short-read assay. Each CDR3 protein is one row after TCRdb ran MiXCR on the PCR reads. Here the sample spans fewer than 25,000 distinct CDR3 sequences, more than 40% being singletons. The sequenced material came from CD4+ T cells from blood, cultured in vitro. The receptors derive from a human donor who had recovered from COVID-19.

The sample holds a few counts of this clonotype. The V and J genes are TRBV20-1 and TRBJ1-5; D might be TRBD1 (6 bases). CDR1 and CDR2 from the germline V gene are DFQATT and SNEGSKA (reference sequence). Between the trimmed V and J ends, which lost 3 bases and 7 bases, there was a span of 10 bases. The length of the CDR3 is 12 residues. The CDR3 here is CSARGGRQPQHF. DNA of the CDR3: TGCAGTGCTAGGGGGGGGCGCCAGCCCCAGCATTTT.

This clonotype was found a few times. The chain couples TRBV6-4 to TRBJ2-2; no firm D call. The germline V gene has CDR1 MRHNA and CDR2 SNTAGT. With 3 bases removed from V and 6 bases from J, the gap between germline ends came to 14 bases. There are 15 residues in the CDR3. CDR3 residues: CASSEQGSVAGELFF. The CDR3 DNA reads TGTGCCAGCAGTGAGCAAGGATCGGTGGCCGGGGAGCTGTTTTTT.

The chain couples TRBV19 to TRBJ2-5; D call uncertain. Trimming removed 3 bases at V and 1 base at J, with 9 bases between. Per the germline V gene, CDR1 is LNHDA and CDR2 is SQIVND (reference sequence). The CDR3 totals 14 residues. The CDR3 DNA follows: TGTGCCAGTAGTATCTGGGGTTCCCAAGAGACCCAGTACTTC. It translates to CASSIWGSQETQYF. The full variable domain, in which reference TRBV19 and TRBJ2-5 provide the parts outside the CDR3, is DGGITQSPKYLFRKEGQNVTLSCEQNLNHDAMYWYRQDPGQGLRLIYYSQIVNDFQKGDIAEGYSVSREKKESFPLTVTSAQKNPTAFYLCASSIWGSQETQYFGPGTRLLVL.

This chain connects TRBV20-1 to TRBJ1-1; a weak D match, TRBD1 (5 bases). CDR1 DFQATT and CDR2 SNEGSKA come from the germline V gene (reference sequence). This CDR3 spans 14 amino acids. Deletions cut 6 bases from V and 0 bases from J, with 14 bases between. In DNA, the CDR3 is TGCAGTGCACCCCGACAGCGTATGAACACTGAAGCTTTCTTT. It translates to CSAPRQRMNTEAFF.

This clonotype is deemed medium-sized. V gene TRBV24-1 combines with J gene TRBJ1-2; a weak D match, TRBD1 (6 bases). This CDR3 spans 14 amino acids. Germline CDR1 reads KGHDR; CDR2 reads SFDVKD. V lost 6 bases and J lost 10, with 20 bases in between. The CDR3 region has the DNA TGTGCCACCAGTTCTCCGGACAGCACAGCTGACTACACCTTC. This codes for CATSSPDSTADYTF.

The chain uses TRBV24-1 and TRBJ1-5; the D is unclear. The CDR3 is made up of 13 amino acids. Germline V gene data show CDR1 as KGHDR and CDR2 as SFDVKD. V was pared by 7 bases and J by 0 bases, with 6 bases between. The CDR3 DNA is TGTGCCACCAGCGCTTATAGCAATCAGCCCCAGCATTTT. It encodes CATSAYSNQPQHF.

The V and J genes are TRBV28 and TRBJ1-5, with D unclear. The CDR3 contains 14 residues. Trimming removed 6 bases at V and 8 bases at J, with 17 bases between. CDR1 is MDHEN, CDR2 SYDVKM, per germline. The CDR3 DNA sequence: TGTGCCAGCAGCCCCCCCCCCAAGGAAAAGCCCCAGCATTTT. Translation: CASSPPPKEKPQHF. Filled out from reference TRBV28 and TRBJ1-5, the complete variable domain reads DVKVTQSSRYLVKRTGEKVFLECVQDMDHENMFWYRQDPGLGLRLIYFSYDVKMKEKGDIPEGYSVSREKKERFSLILESASTNQTSMYLCASSPPPKEKPQHFGDGTRLSIL.

Worth noting for this clonotype: The junction shows a germline mismatch at one end, possibly a read error. This rearrangement joins TRBV7-9 to TRBJ2-2, with D possibly TRBD2 on 5 matching bases. CDR1 SEHNR and CDR2 FQNEAQ come from the germline V gene (reference sequence). The length of the CDR3 is 12 residues. The CDR3 protein is CASSLETGELSF. DNA for the CDR3: TGTGCCAGCAGCTTAGAGACCGGGGAGCTGTCTTTT.

This clonotype was seen only a few times. V usage is TRBV2 and J usage is TRBJ1-5; possible D gene TRBD1, 6 bases. The V gene lost 6 bases and the J gene lost 4 bases, with 16 bases spanning the gap. There are 15 residues in the CDR3. CDR1 SNHLY and CDR2 FYNNEI come from the germline V gene. The chain's CDR3 is CASRQGGSRNQPQHF. The CDR3 DNA sequence: TGTGCCAGCAGACAGGGTGGTAGTCGGAATCAGCCCCAGCATTTT.